The 27 T cell receptor beta chains below all came from one sample that was sequenced in a study of CD8+ T cells in alopecia areata. RNA extraction and reverse transcription yielded cDNA as sequencing template. Only in-frame clones appear in the TCRdb table, and some are missing; sequencing was by immunoSEQ multiplex PCR. The sample contains 200,000 or so clones, roughly 60% of which appear only once. Treatment: oral pan-JAK inhibitor, 5-10 mg twice daily. Sequencing used CD4+ T cells sorted from blood, obtained at week 24, from a patient treated with tofacitinib. Receptor source: a human donor with alopecia areata.

This clone was detected only a few times. The same CDR3 is also encoded by other DNA sequences in this sample. The chain uses TRBV18 and TRBJ1-1; perhaps TRBD1 as D (6 bases). Germline loops: CDR1 KGHSH, CDR2 LQKENI. The CDR3 has 15 amino acids. Trimming took off 1 base at V and 4 bases at J, with 13 bases between the two ends. DNA for the CDR3: TGTGCCAGCTCACCACTTACCGGGGGCGGCACTGAAGCTTTCTTT. It yields the protein CASSPLTGGGTEAFF.

The rearrangement links TRBV4-1 to TRBJ2-3, with D tentatively TRBD1 or TRBD2 (7 bases each). The V end was cut by 2 bases, the J end by 3 bases, with 18 bases between. The CDR3 covers 17 residues. Germline values: CDR1 MGHRA, CDR2 YSYEKL. The CDR3, as DNA: TGCGCCAGCAGCCAAAGTCTCAGGGGGGGCTGGACAGATACGCAGTATTTT. As protein: CASSQSLRGGWTDTQYF.

The chain has TRBV30 and TRBJ1-4; 7 bases agree with TRBD1. Germline values: CDR1 GTSNPN, CDR2 SVGIG (reference sequence). The CDR3 runs to 14 residues. J lost 6 bases, V lost 0 bases, and 4 bases had no gene match. Written as DNA, the CDR3 is TGTGCCTGGAGTGTAAAAGGGGGCCATGAAAAACTGTTTTTT. Amino acid sequence: CAWSVKGGHEKLFF.

The chain uses TRBV2 and TRBJ2-2; possibly TRBD1 or TRBD2 for D (5 bases each). CDR1 is SNHLY and CDR2 is FYNNEI in the germline V gene. The V gene lost 4 bases and the J gene lost 5 bases, with 8 bases spanning the gap. The CDR3 has 13 amino acids. The CDR3 sequence: CASSAGTTGELFF. The DNA of the CDR3 is TGTGCCAGCAGTGCCGGGACGACCGGGGAGCTGTTTTTT.

The chain has TRBV14 and TRBJ1-1; D might be TRBD1 (5 bases). The germline gives CDR1 SGHDN, CDR2 FVKESK. Trimming removed 1 base at V and 6 bases at J, with 15 bases between. This CDR3 has 15 amino acids. For the CDR3, the DNA is TGTGCCAGCAGCCAAGGAACCATGGGGGGTTCTGAAGCTTTCTTT. Its protein product is CASSQGTMGGSEAFF.

V is TRBV25-1 and J is TRBJ2-3, with TRBD2 identical over 10 bases. After removal of 7 bases from V and 6 bases from J, the junction contained 13 bases not matched to a gene. The CDR3 covers 16 residues. Germline V gene lookup returns CDR1 MGHDK and CDR2 SYGVNS. In DNA, the CDR3 is TGTGCCAGCACCCCAGAGGTAGCGGGGGGCCCGGATACGCAGTATTTT. Encoded protein: CASTPEVAGGPDTQYF. Full variable domain (missing parts from reference TRBV25-1 and TRBJ2-3): EADIYQTPRYLVIGTGKKITLECSQTMGHDKMYWYQQDPGMELHLIHYSYGVNSTEKGDLSSESTVSRIRTEHFPLTLESARPSHTSQYLCASTPEVAGGPDTQYFGPGTRLTVL.

The chain carries TRBV28 and TRBJ2-3, with D hard to call. The germline V and J ends were trimmed by 8 bases and 4 bases, with 10 bases remaining between them. Per the germline V gene, CDR1 is MDHEN and CDR2 is SYDVKM. CDR3 length equals 12 residues. CDR3 DNA sequence: TGTGCCAGCTCATCTTCCGCAGATACGCAGTATTTT. Translating gives CASSSSADTQYF.

The rearrangement joins TRBV7-2 to TRBJ2-1; D gene unclear. Germline V lookup: CDR1 SGHTA, CDR2 FQGNSA. With 3 bases removed from V and 7 bases from J, the gap between germline ends came to 7 bases. The CDR3 has 12 amino acids. The CDR3 loop reads CASSFLQNEQFF. CDR3 nucleotides: TGTGCCAGCAGCTTTCTCCAGAATGAGCAGTTCTTC.

There are a few counts of this clone. The V and J genes are TRBV5-1 and TRBJ2-3; 8 positions agree with TRBD1. V shed 4 bases, J shed 7 bases, and the junction held 11 bases outside the gene matches. The germline CDR1 and CDR2 sequences are SGHRS and YFSETQ. The CDR3 loop spans 15 amino acids. The CDR3 nucleotides are TGCGCCAGCAGCGTGCAGGACAGGGTTCGGCATACGCAGTATTTT. Protein: CASSVQDRVRHTQYF.

This clone has a handful of counts. V gene TRBV18 combines with J gene TRBJ1-2; TRBD1 is a possible D gene (5 bases). CDR1 is KGHSH and CDR2 is LQKENI in the germline V gene. Trimming left V 0 bases short and J 4 bases short, with 9 bases between. The CDR3 totals 14 residues. The CDR3 reads CASSPPGPLYGYTF. The CDR3 bases are TGTGCCAGCTCACCACCGGGACCGCTCTATGGCTACACCTTC.

CDR3 in DNA: TGTGCCAGCAGCTTAGCGCTGGATACGCAGTATTTT. Translating gives CASSLALDTQYF. This chain joins TRBV7-2 and TRBJ2-3; D not certain. Germline-derived CDR1 and CDR2 are SGHTA and FQGNSA. Trimming shortened V by 0 bases and J by 6 bases, and 4 bases separated the two germline ends. The CDR3 runs to 12 residues.

The table lists this clone with a count of one. The chain combines TRBV4-1 with TRBJ2-4; tentatively, D is TRBD1 (6 bases). There are 16 residues in the CDR3. Trimming removed 1 base from V and 8 bases from J, with 18 bases in between. Germline V CDR1 and CDR2: MGHRA, YSYEKL. The CDR3 reads CASSQVRRAEGDIQYF. In nucleotides, the CDR3 is TGCGCCAGCAGCCAAGTTCGCAGGGCTGAGGGGGACATTCAGTACTTC.

The table lists this clone with a few counts. This chain connects TRBV5-1 to TRBJ2-3, with D uncertain. The CDR3 is 14 amino acids. V lost 1 base and J lost 0, with 6 bases in between. The germline V gene encodes CDR1 SGHRS and CDR2 YFSETQ. CDR3: CASSLWESTDTQYF. The CDR3 DNA reads TGCGCCAGCAGCTTGTGGGAAAGCACAGATACGCAGTATTTT.

V gene TRBV6-1 combines with J gene TRBJ2-1; D possibly uses TRBD1 or TRBD2 (6 bases each). This CDR3 region has 15 residues. Germline assignment: CDR1 MNHNS and CDR2 SASEGT. V was trimmed by 0 bases and J by 13 bases, leaving 19 bases between them. CDR3: CASSEAFFGGGTQFF. CDR3 in DNA: TGTGCCAGCAGTGAAGCATTTTTCGGAGGGGGTACCCAGTTCTTC.

The chain carries TRBV2 and TRBJ1-2; 8 bases align to TRBD1. The CDR3 runs 13 residues. V was clipped by 6 bases and J by 0 bases; unmatched bases: 0. Germline V gene data show CDR1 as SNHLY and CDR2 as FYNNEI. The CDR3 DNA sequence: TGTGCCAGCAGGGGACAGGCTAACTATGGCTACACCTTC. The encoded protein is CASRGQANYGYTF.

This clone was detected a few times. The chain uses TRBV2 and TRBJ2-7, with TRBD2 matching 7 bases. V lost 0 bases and J lost 11; bases outside the gene matches: 7. From germline, CDR1 is SNHLY and CDR2 FYNNEI. This CDR3 region has 13 residues. The CDR3 loop reads CASSEASGRREYF. CDR3 nucleotides: TGTGCCAGCAGTGAAGCCTCCGGGAGGCGGGAGTACTTC. The entire variable domain, with the rest obtained from reference TRBV2 and TRBJ2-7, is as follows: EPEVTQTPSHQVTQMGQEVILRCVPISNHLYFYWYRQILGQKVEFLVSFYNNEISEKSEIFDDQFSVERPDGSNFTLKIRSTKLEDSAMYFCASSEASGRREYFGPGTRLTVT.

CDR3 in DNA: TGTGCCAGCAGCTTGGGACTAGCGGGACCAGATACGCAGTATTTT. This gives the protein CASSLGLAGPDTQYF. This rearrangement joins TRBV5-4 to TRBJ2-3, with 11 bases fitting TRBD2. The germline V gene encodes CDR1 SGHNT and CDR2 YYREEE (reference sequence). Trimming took 0 bases from V and 4 from J; bases not matched to a gene: 1. The CDR3 length is 15 residues.

This sequence joins TRBV4-1 and TRBJ2-5; 12 bases are a match to TRBD2. There are 19 residues in the CDR3. CDR1 is MGHRA and CDR2 is YSYEKL in the germline V gene. The junction had 8 bases not matched to a gene; V was cut back by 0 bases and J by 0 bases. CDR3 coding DNA: TGCGCCAGCAGCCAAGATCTGAGACTAGCGGGGGATTACCAAGAGACCCAGTACTTC. Protein: CASSQDLRLAGDYQETQYF.

Concerning this clone itself: The junction shows a germline mismatch at one end, possibly a read error. The CDR3 reads CASSSSQGVRNGYTF. The DNA of the CDR3 is TGTGCCAGCAGTTCGTCCCAGGGTGTTAGAAATGGCTACACCTTC. The chain couples TRBV10-3 to TRBJ1-2; D is possibly TRBD1 (5 bases). The CDR3 extends over 15 amino acids. CDR1 is ENHRY, CDR2 SYGVKD, per germline.

V and J are TRBV2 and TRBJ1-5, with no clear D. V was shortened by 7 bases and J by 2 bases, with 12 bases between the two germline ends. Germline V CDR1 and CDR2: SNHLY, FYNNEI. The CDR3 extends over 14 amino acids. The CDR3 is CASTGSGGNQPQHF. The CDR3 DNA reads TGTGCCAGCACGGGATCCGGCGGCAATCAGCCCCAGCATTTT. Supplemented by reference TRBV2 and TRBJ1-5, the full variable domain reads EPEVTQTPSHQVTQMGQEVILRCVPISNHLYFYWYRQILGQKVEFLVSFYNNEISEKSEIFDDQFSVERPDGSNFTLKIRSTKLEDSAMYFCASTGSGGNQPQHFGDGTRLSIL.

The genes are TRBV19 and TRBJ2-7; D ambiguous. The CDR3 runs 13 residues. V gave up 2 bases and J gave up 2 bases, with 7 bases separating them. Germline V CDR1 and CDR2: LNHDA, SQIVND (reference sequence). The CDR3, as DNA: TGTGCCAGTAGTATAACCGCGACCTACGAGCAGTACTTC. It encodes CASSITATYEQYF.

The rearrangement uses TRBV5-6 and TRBJ1-6; 7 nucleotides align to TRBD1. The CDR3 is made up of 17 amino acids. Germline V gene lookup returns CDR1 SGHDT and CDR2 YYEEEE. V lost 3 bases, J lost 4 bases, and 10 bases stayed unmatched. The CDR3 here is CASSYEKRTGYNSPLHF. CDR3 bases: TGTGCCAGCAGCTACGAAAAACGGACAGGATATAATTCACCCCTCCACTTT.

Here the CDR3 reads CASSEVTGLAKETQYF. The CDR3 DNA reads as TGTGCCAGCAGTGAAGTCACTGGGCTAGCGAAAGAGACCCAGTACTTC. The chain is built from TRBV2 and TRBJ2-5; D might be TRBD2 (6 bases). The V end lost 1 base, the J end lost 3 bases, and 15 bases lay between the germline ends. This CDR3 has 16 residues. Germline loops: CDR1 SNHLY, CDR2 FYNNEI.

The chain combines TRBV4-3 with TRBJ2-1; 8 bases match TRBD1. With V trimmed by 3 bases and J by 8 bases, 18 bases remained unmatched. CDR1 and CDR2 (germline): LGHNA, YSLEER. The CDR3 runs 18 residues. CDR3 DNA: TGCGCCAGCAGCCAGTTCCCCCGGACAGGGCGCCGCGGGTATGAGCAGTTCTTC. Its protein is CASSQFPRTGRRGYEQFF.

The chain joins TRBV15 to TRBJ2-5, with 7 bases lining up with TRBD1. Trimming at V came to 5 bases and at J to 2 bases, leaving 2 bases not matched to a gene. Looked up from germline, CDR1 is LNHNV and CDR2 is YYDKDF (reference sequence). The CDR3 is 13 residues long. The CDR3 sequence: CATSATGQETQYF. CDR3 sequence (DNA): TGTGCCACCAGCGCGACAGGGCAAGAGACCCAGTACTTC.

J is TRBJ2-7 and V is TRBV5-1; D not certain. CDR1 is SGHRS and CDR2 is YFSETQ in the germline V gene. There are 14 residues in the CDR3. V was clipped by 1 base and J by 0 bases, with 8 bases between them. As DNA, the CDR3 is TGCGCCAGCAGCTTGCAAGCCCGCTCCTACGAGCAGTACTTC. It specifies CASSLQARSYEQYF.

V usage is TRBV5-1 and J usage is TRBJ2-7; 9 nucleotides line up with TRBD1. Germline CDR1 and CDR2: SGHRS and YFSETQ. This CDR3 comprises 14 residues. V gave up 6 bases and J gave up 5 bases; unmatched junction bases: 9. The CDR3 nucleotides are TGCGCCAGCACATCCGGGACAGGGTCCCACGAGCAGTACTTC. It yields the protein CASTSGTGSHEQYF.